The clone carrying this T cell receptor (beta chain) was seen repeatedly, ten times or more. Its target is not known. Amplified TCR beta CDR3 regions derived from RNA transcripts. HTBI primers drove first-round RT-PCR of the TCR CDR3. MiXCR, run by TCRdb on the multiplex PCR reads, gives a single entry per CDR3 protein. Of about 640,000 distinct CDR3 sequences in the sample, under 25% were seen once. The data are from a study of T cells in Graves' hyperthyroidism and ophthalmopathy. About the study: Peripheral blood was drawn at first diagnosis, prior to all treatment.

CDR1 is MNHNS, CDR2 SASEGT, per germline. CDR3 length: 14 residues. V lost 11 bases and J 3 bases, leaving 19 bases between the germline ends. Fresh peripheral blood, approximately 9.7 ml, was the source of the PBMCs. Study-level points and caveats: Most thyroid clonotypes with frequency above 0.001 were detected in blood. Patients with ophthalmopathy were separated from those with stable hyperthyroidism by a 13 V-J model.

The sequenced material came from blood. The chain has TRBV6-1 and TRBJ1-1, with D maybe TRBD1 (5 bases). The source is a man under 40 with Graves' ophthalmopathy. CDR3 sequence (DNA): TGTGCCTCCCTCCCCAGGGTTTGGGACACTGAAGCTTTCTTT. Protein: CASLPRVWDTEAFF.